Listed below are T cell receptor beta chains from one sample, sequenced in a study of CD8 T cells in ankylosing spondylitis. TCRdb recomputed calls from the 5' RACE reads with MiXCR, one row per CDR3 protein. The table lists about 360,000 distinct CDR3 sequences, 20% to 25% of them singletons. The sequenced sample consisted of blood, either unsorted or a sorted T cell fraction (not recorded which). Source of these receptors: a male donor with ankylosing spondylitis or in good health (not recorded which). Both conserved end residues are part of each CDR3. D genes are given only for firm matches. Size is stated for part of the rows, as once, few or many counts, or as a class when the clone is expanded.

CDR3,DNA,J,V,size,D
CASRAPGTGMEELFF,TGTGCCAGCAGGGCCCCCGGGACAGGGATGGAGGAGCTGTTTTTT,TRBJ2-2,TRBV7-3,few,TRBD1
CASSLMRYEQYF,TGTGCCAGCAGTTTAATGCGGTACGAGCAGTACTTC,TRBJ2-7,TRBV12-3/TRBV12-4,NA,NA
CASSEGEREPQHF,TGTGCCAGCAGTGAAGGGGAGAGGGAGCCCCAGCATTTT,TRBJ1-5,TRBV2,few,NA
CASSETGPFYEQYF,TGTGCCAGTAGCGAAACAGGGCCTTTCTACGAGCAGTACTTC,TRBJ2-7,TRBV19,NA,NA
CASSSGSEYEQYF,TGTGCCAGCAGCTCCGGGAGCGAGTACGAGCAGTACTTC,TRBJ2-7,TRBV7-2,NA,NA
CASSERKNTEAFF,TGTGCCAGCAGTGAGAGGAAGAACACTGAAGCTTTCTTT,TRBJ1-1,TRBV2,NA,NA
CASSFLLPGDTDTQYF,TGTGCCAGCAGCTTCCTTTTACCGGGGGACACAGATACGCAGTATTTT,TRBJ2-3,TRBV13,few,NA
CASSLDGAPGDEQYF,TGTGCCAGCAGCTTAGATGGGGCACCAGGGGACGAGCAGTACTTC,TRBJ2-7,TRBV11-2,few,NA
CATSRSLGQSVTDTQYF,TGTGCCACCAGCAGAAGTCTGGGTCAATCTGTCACAGATACGCAGTATTTT,TRBJ2-3,TRBV15,few,NA
CASAVQGGNEQFF,TGTGCCAGCGCAGTACAGGGGGGAAATGAGCAGTTCTTC,TRBJ2-1,TRBV12-3/TRBV12-4,many,TRBD1
CASSQIAGGPNEQFF,TGTGCCAGCAGCCAGATAGCGGGGGGGCCCAATGAGCAGTTCTTC,TRBJ2-1,TRBV4-2,NA,TRBD2
CASSPPGTGGQPQHF,TGTGCCAGCAGTCCACCCGGGACAGGGGGGCAGCCCCAGCATTTT,TRBJ1-5,TRBV12-3/TRBV12-4,few,TRBD1
CASSPVPYEQYF,TGTGCCAGCAGCCCCGTTCCTTACGAGCAGTACTTC,TRBJ2-7,TRBV28,NA,NA
CASSVGTSPPDTQYF,TGTGCCAGCAGCGTCGGGACTAGTCCGCCAGATACGCAGTATTTT,TRBJ2-3,TRBV4-2,NA,TRBD2
CSVVKGFSSYEQYF,TGCAGCGTTGTCAAGGGCTTTAGCTCCTACGAGCAGTACTTC,TRBJ2-7,TRBV29-1,few,NA
CSAESPGNTIYF,TGCAGTGCTGAGTCCCCAGGAAACACCATATATTTT,TRBJ1-3,TRBV20-1,few,NA
CASSLIPRTYNEQFF,TGTGCCAGCAGCCTTATCCCCCGCACCTACAATGAGCAGTTCTTC,TRBJ2-1,TRBV3-1,NA,NA
CASSLDRGANTGELFF,TGTGCCAGCAGCTTGGATCGGGGCGCGAACACCGGGGAGCTGTTTTTT,TRBJ2-2,TRBV5-6,NA,NA
CASSFGGFGGELFF,TGTGCCAGCAGTTTTGGAGGGTTCGGCGGGGAGCTGTTTTTT,TRBJ2-2,TRBV12-3/TRBV12-4,few,NA
CASTPATSDSYEQYF,TGTGCCAGCACCCCCGCGACTAGCGACAGCTACGAGCAGTACTTC,TRBJ2-7,TRBV27,NA,TRBD2
CASSLSGAGAETQYF,TGCGCCAGCAGCTTGTCAGGGGCTGGCGCAGAGACCCAGTACTTC,TRBJ2-5,TRBV5-1,few,NA
CASSLGRQGSTDTQYF,TGTGCCAGCAGCTTGGGGAGACAGGGGAGCACAGATACGCAGTATTTT,TRBJ2-3,TRBV5-6,NA,TRBD1
CASSQASAWEQYF,TGTGCCAGCAGCCAGGCGAGCGCCTGGGAGCAGTACTTC,TRBJ2-7,TRBV14,NA,NA
CSVVSSRSNTGELFF,TGCAGCGTTGTATCCTCTCGTTCGAACACCGGGGAGCTGTTTTTT,TRBJ2-2,TRBV29-1,few,NA
CSVVDRFGEQYF,TGCAGCGTGGTAGACAGGTTTGGCGAGCAGTACTTC,TRBJ2-7,TRBV29-1,NA,NA
CASSLRTGKVHEQFF,TGCGCCAGCAGCCTGAGGACAGGGAAGGTCCATGAGCAGTTCTTC,TRBJ2-1,TRBV5-1,NA,TRBD1
CATSEDRGSYEQYF,TGTGCCACCAGCGAGGATAGGGGCTCCTACGAGCAGTACTTC,TRBJ2-7,TRBV15,NA,NA
CASSFEGVAGEQYF,TGTGCCAGCAGTTTTGAAGGTGTTGCCGGCGAGCAGTACTTC,TRBJ2-7,TRBV12-3/TRBV12-4,many,NA
CASSLIRDEQYF,TGTGCCAGCAGTTTAATTCGTGACGAGCAGTACTTC,TRBJ2-7,TRBV12-3/TRBV12-4,few,NA
CASRMGYGYTF,TGTGCCAGCAGAATGGGGTACGGCTACACCTTC,TRBJ1-2,TRBV6-5,NA,NA
CASSLAGKDTQYF,TGTGCCAGCAGCTTAGCGGGGAAAGATACGCAGTATTTT,TRBJ2-3,TRBV13,NA,NA
CASSERAWGSGNTIYF,TGTGCCAGCAGCGAGCGGGCTTGGGGCTCTGGAAACACCATATATTTT,TRBJ1-3,TRBV7-2,many,NA
CASSLPAGYSTGELFF,TGTGCCAGCAGCTTACCCGCAGGGTACTCCACCGGGGAGCTGTTTTTT,TRBJ2-2,TRBV7-9,NA,NA
CSATSGGEYNEQFF,TGCAGTGCTACTAGCGGGGGGGAGTACAATGAGCAGTTCTTC,TRBJ2-1,TRBV20-1,NA,TRBD2
CASTPGRETQYF,TGTGCCAGCACGCCAGGGAGGGAGACCCAGTACTTC,TRBJ2-5,TRBV5-5,NA,NA
CASSAQGASEQFF,TGCGCCAGCAGTGCCCAGGGGGCATCTGAGCAGTTCTTC,TRBJ2-1,TRBV10-2,once,TRBD1
CASSQGGNTGELFF,TGTGCCAGCAGCCAAGGAGGGAACACCGGGGAGCTGTTTTTT,TRBJ2-2,TRBV3-1,NA,NA
CSARGTEEYTEAFF,TGCAGTGCTAGGGGGACAGAGGAGTACACTGAAGCTTTCTTT,TRBJ1-1,TRBV20-1,many,TRBD1
CASSKENSYEQYF,TGTGCCAGCAGTAAGGAGAATTCCTACGAGCAGTACTTC,TRBJ2-7,TRBV25-1,few,NA
CASSPPGPGIGEQYF,TGTGCCAGCTCACCACCTGGTCCTGGGATTGGCGAGCAGTACTTC,TRBJ2-7,TRBV18,NA,NA
CASSDRVGEQFF,TGTGCCAGCAGCGACAGGGTGGGTGAGCAGTTCTTC,TRBJ2-1,TRBV6-1,NA,TRBD1
CSVWLPSTDTQYF,TGCAGCGTTTGGCTACCTAGCACAGATACGCAGTATTTT,TRBJ2-3,TRBV29-1,NA,NA
CAWAGVRDQFF,TGTGCCTGGGCGGGTGTACGGGACCAGTTCTTC,TRBJ2-1,TRBV30,few,NA
CASSDPPGVSTGELFF,TGTGCCAGCAGTGACCCGCCCGGGGTATCCACCGGGGAGCTGTTTTTT,TRBJ2-2,TRBV6-1,NA,NA
CSARVGSPTDTQYF,TGCAGTGCTAGGGTGGGGTCCCCCACAGATACGCAGTATTTT,TRBJ2-3,TRBV20-1,few,NA
CASSQDPASGYEQYF,TGTGCCAGCAGCCAAGATCCGGCTAGCGGCTACGAGCAGTACTTC,TRBJ2-7,TRBV3-1,NA,TRBD2
CASSEGDSPYEQYF,TGCGCCAGCAGTGAGGGGGACAGTCCCTACGAGCAGTACTTC,TRBJ2-7,TRBV10-2,NA,TRBD1
CASSLGFGSGGLNEQFF,TGTGCCAGCAGTTTGGGGTTTGGTAGCGGGGGGCTCAATGAGCAGTTCTTC,TRBJ2-1,TRBV12-3/TRBV12-4,few,TRBD2
CASSPLPDGLDEQFF,TGTGCCAGCAGCCCCCTTCCGGACGGCCTCGATGAGCAGTTCTTC,TRBJ2-1,TRBV9,NA,NA
CASSWHSGAQYF,TGTGCCAGCAGTTGGCATTCTGGGGCCCAGTACTTC,TRBJ2-5,TRBV12-3/TRBV12-4,NA,NA
CASSHVAGSSYNEQFF,TGTGCCAGCAGCCACGTCGCGGGTTCCTCCTACAATGAGCAGTTCTTC,TRBJ2-1,TRBV3-1,NA,NA
CATSRERGGQGPDTQYF,TGTGCCACCAGCAGAGAAAGGGGTGGCCAGGGGCCAGATACGCAGTATTTT,TRBJ2-3,TRBV15,NA,NA
CASSQSSQVMGETQYF,TGCGCCAGCAGTCAATCCAGTCAGGTGATGGGAGAGACCCAGTACTTC,TRBJ2-5,TRBV23-1,NA,NA